Below, 4 T cell receptor beta chains from the same sample are listed, as sequenced in a study of blood T cell repertoires in COVID-19 (dated by TCRdb to 2020 to 2022). The library was built by means of the immunoSEQ multiplex PCR assay. Not all clones reach the TCRdb copy of this immuneACCESS table, which keeps in-frame sequences only. Checked studies attribute under half of the gap to unresolved V genes and leave the rest unexplained. The sample profile shows more than 200,000 clones; 70% to 90% of them were found once. The ten largest clones capture 4.4% of the sample. The sequenced material came from peripheral blood. All receptors come from a man aged 50 or older with acute or convalescent COVID-19.

Only one count was recorded for this clone. The chain combines TRBV9 with TRBJ2-3; D is perhaps TRBD2 (6 bases). Trimming cost V 4 bases and J 4 bases, with 13 bases left between them. Germline V CDR1 and CDR2: SGDLS, YYNGEE. The length of the CDR3 is 14 residues. The CDR3 sequence: CASSTGGGADTQYF. The DNA of the CDR3 is TGTGCCAGCAGCACCGGGGGTGGGGCAGATACGCAGTATTTT.

A note on this clone: The same CDR3 arises from other DNA sequences in this sample as well. The chain joins TRBV9 to TRBJ1-3; D unclear. The CDR3 extends over 16 amino acids. The germline V gene encodes CDR1 SGDLS and CDR2 YYNGEE. V lost 0 bases and J 2 bases, leaving 12 bases between the germline ends. The CDR3 reads CASSVATGEAGNTIYF. The CDR3 nucleotides are TGTGCCAGCAGCGTAGCTACCGGGGAAGCTGGAAACACCATATATTTT.

This chain joins TRBV3-1 (or the pseudogene TRBV3-2) and TRBJ2-7; 8 bases map to TRBD1. Trimming took 4 bases from V and 5 from J; bases not matched to a gene: 7. CDR3 length equals 14 residues. The germline gives CDR1 LGHDT, CDR2 YNNKEL (reference sequence). DNA of the CDR3: TGTGCCAGCAGCCCCTCAGGGGGCTACGACGAGCAGTACTTC. It is translated as CASSPSGGYDEQYF.

V and J are TRBV15 and TRBJ2-1; TRBD1 might be the D (5 bases). The CDR3 length is 18 residues. Trimming removed 3 bases from V and 6 bases from J, with 24 bases in between. The germline V gene has CDR1 LNHNV and CDR2 YYDKDF (reference sequence). The CDR3 region has the DNA TGTGCCACCAGCAGGCGGACATTCCGGTCAGGGTGGGGCAATGAGCAGTTCTTC. Amino acid sequence: CATSRRTFRSGWGNEQFF.